One sample yielded the 12 T cell receptor beta chains listed below, sequenced in a study of T cell responses to AZD1222 COVID-19 vaccine. Produced via immunoSEQ multiplex PCR; TCRdb's table is partial and in-frame only. The sample lists more than 85,000 clones, around 90% occurring once. The sequences come from peripheral blood, collected on day 0 of AZD1222 vaccination. The receptors shown here come from an adult in good health.

The J gene is TRBJ2-1, the V gene TRBV28, with 7 bases aligning to TRBD2. The germline CDR1 and CDR2 sequences are MDHEN and SYDVKM. The V segment lost 8 bases and the J segment 0 bases; nucleotides outside the gene matches: 7. The CDR3 consists of 15 residues. The CDR3 DNA follows: TGTGCCAGCGTGGGCGGGGGAAGCTCCTACAATGAGCAGTTCTTC. Protein sequence: CASVGGGSSYNEQFF.

The genes are TRBV28 and TRBJ1-5; 10 bases match TRBD1. The CDR3 totals 17 residues. Germline V lookup: CDR1 MDHEN, CDR2 SYDVKM. V lost 2 bases to trimming and J lost 0 bases; unmatched junction nucleotides: 4. The chain's CDR3 is CASSLGQGGHSNQPQHF. CDR3 DNA sequence: TGTGCCAGCAGTTTAGGACAGGGGGGGCATAGCAATCAGCCCCAGCATTTT.

This rearrangement joins TRBV4-3 to TRBJ1-5; TRBD1 is a possible D gene (5 bases). The CDR3 sequence is 14 residues long. Germline lookup yields CDR1 LGHNA and CDR2 YSLEER. Trimming removed 0 bases at V and 4 bases at J, with 7 bases between. The DNA of the CDR3 is TGCGCCAGCAGCCAAGACCCAGGGAATCAGCCCCAGCATTTT. It encodes CASSQDPGNQPQHF.

This chain links TRBV27 with TRBJ2-3; TRBD2 aligns across 7 bases. This CDR3 spans 12 amino acids. Losses at the gene ends were 7 bases for V and 3 bases for J; bases not matched to a gene: 1. Germline V gene sequence: CDR1 MNHEY, CDR2 SMNVEV (reference sequence). The DNA for the CDR3 is TGTGCCAGCACCGGGAGGACAGATACGCAGTATTTT. Amino acids: CASTGRTDTQYF.

The genes are TRBV7-2 and TRBJ1-6, with D maybe TRBD1 (6 bases). The CDR3 covers 13 residues. Looked up from germline, CDR1 is SGHTA and CDR2 is FQGNSA. Trimming removed 4 bases from V and 9 bases from J, with 10 bases in between. The CDR3 is CASSSGQRSPLHF. As DNA, the CDR3 is TGTGCCAGCAGCTCGGGACAACGTTCACCCCTCCACTTT.

The genes are TRBV6-2 or TRBV6-3 and TRBJ2-7; 11 nucleotides match TRBD2. With V trimmed by 6 bases and J by 4 bases, 8 bases remained unmatched. The germline CDR1 and CDR2 sequences are MNHEY and SVGEGT. The CDR3 is 15 residues long. As DNA, the CDR3 is TGTGCCAGCAGCCGTAGCGGGAGGGCCGGTTACGAGCAGTACTTC. Translated: CASSRSGRAGYEQYF.

The chain links TRBV28 to TRBJ1-1, with D perhaps TRBD1 (5 bases). Germline loops: CDR1 MDHEN, CDR2 SYDVKM. V lost 4 bases, J lost 4 bases, and 10 bases lay in between. The CDR3 has 13 amino acids. The CDR3: CASSSGGGTEAFF. The DNA of the CDR3 is TGTGCCAGCAGTTCTGGGGGGGGCACTGAAGCTTTCTTT.

The chain employs TRBV4-3 and TRBJ1-1, with 9 bases aligning to TRBD1. This CDR3 region has 15 residues. Germline CDR1 LGHNA, CDR2 YSLEER. V shed 1 base and J 4 bases; nucleotides not matched to a gene: 4. The CDR3 spells CASSQVATGGTEAFF. The CDR3 region has the DNA TGCGCCAGCAGCCAAGTTGCGACAGGGGGCACTGAAGCTTTCTTT.

The rearrangement joins TRBV5-8 to TRBJ2-3; 13 bases line up with TRBD2. Germline CDR1 reads SGHTS; CDR2 reads YDEGEE. The length of the CDR3 is 16 residues. Losses at the gene ends were 8 bases for V and 5 bases for J; bases not matched to a gene: 11. CDR3 DNA: TGTGCCAGTCCGTTCAGGACTAGCGGGGGTAAAGATACGCAGTATTTT. It specifies CASPFRTSGGKDTQYF.

V and J are TRBV5-1 and TRBJ2-3; D gene unclear. Trimming stripped 0 bases from V and 4 bases from J, with 6 bases between. Looked up from germline, CDR1 is SGHRS and CDR2 is YFSETQ. There are 13 residues in the CDR3. Here the CDR3 DNA reads TGCGCCAGCAGCTTGGGACGGGCAGATACGCAGTATTTT. It codes for CASSLGRADTQYF.

V and J are TRBV7-2 and TRBJ2-7, with D tentatively TRBD2 (5 bases). Trimming took 0 bases from V and 4 from J, leaving 7 bases between them. CDR1 SGHTA and CDR2 FQGNSA come from the germline V gene. The length of the CDR3 is 13 residues. The CDR3 DNA sequence: TGTGCCAGCAGCTTAGCGGGAGAGTACGAGCAGTACTTC. Its protein product is CASSLAGEYEQYF.

The CDR3 coding sequence is TGCAGTGCTGGGGATAACTATGGCTACACCTTC. This translates into CSAGDNYGYTF. The J gene is TRBJ1-2, the V gene TRBV20-1, with D hard to call. The V gene's germline CDR1 is DFQATT and CDR2 SNEGSKA (reference sequence). The germline V and J ends were trimmed by 5 bases and 1 base, with 5 bases remaining between them. This CDR3 region has 11 residues.